Listed here are 19 T cell receptor beta chains from one sample, sequenced in a study of shared clonotypes between healthy human individuals. Clones were read by immunoSEQ multiplex PCR, and TCRdb kept only the in-frame ones, dropping some. The data contain approximately 600,000 clones, roughly 96% of them singletons. Naive CD8 cells lacked CD45RO, underwent positive selection for CCR7 and left out terminally differentiated effector memory CD45RA+ cells. The sequenced sample consisted of naive CD8+ T cells sorted from blood. The receptor set was obtained from a woman in her thirties in good health.

This chain uses TRBV4-1 with TRBJ1-2; 9 nucleotides line up with TRBD1. Trimming at V came to 0 bases and at J to 2 bases, leaving 4 bases not matched to a gene. The CDR3 runs to 16 residues. In germline, CDR1 is MGHRA, CDR2 YSYEKL. As DNA, the CDR3 is TGCGCCAGCAGCCAAGAAGACAGGGGGATAAACTATGGCTACACCTTC. Translating it yields CASSQEDRGINYGYTF.

This clone was seen only once. The chain carries TRBV7-9 and TRBJ2-5; 8 nucleotides align to TRBD1. This CDR3 region has 15 residues. V shed 5 bases and J 2 bases; nucleotides not matched to a gene: 7. Germline CDR1 and CDR2: SEHNR and FQNEAQ (reference sequence). The CDR3 region is CASSRGQGNQETQYF. As DNA, the CDR3 is TGTGCCAGCAGCCGAGGACAGGGCAATCAAGAGACCCAGTACTTC.

The V and J genes are TRBV28 and TRBJ2-5, with D unresolved. V lost 5 bases and J lost 0, with 10 bases in between. There are 14 residues in the CDR3. Germline V gene sequence: CDR1 MDHEN, CDR2 SYDVKM. The CDR3 nucleotides read TGTGCCAGCAGTAGTCCTGGGTACCAAGAGACCCAGTACTTC. It encodes CASSSPGYQETQYF.

V gene TRBV27 combines with J gene TRBJ2-7; the match to TRBD2 covers 7 bases. There are 14 residues in the CDR3. The V segment lost 3 bases and the J segment 4 bases; nucleotides outside the gene matches: 6. CDR1 and CDR2 from the germline V gene are MNHEY and SMNVEV (reference sequence). The CDR3 is CASSFIAGAYEQYF. The CDR3 DNA follows: TGTGCCAGCAGTTTTATTGCGGGAGCTTACGAGCAGTACTTC.

V is TRBV11-2 and J is TRBJ2-7, with TRBD1 matching 8 bases. Germline V gives CDR1 SGHAT, CDR2 FQNNGV. The CDR3 totals 16 residues. V trimming: 2 bases; J trimming: 3 bases; junction bases outside the gene matches: 9. The CDR3 region is CASSLSPPGGHYEQYF. For the CDR3, the DNA is TGTGCCAGCAGCTTAAGCCCCCCAGGGGGCCACTACGAGCAGTACTTC.

This clone was seen just once. The J gene is TRBJ2-2, the V gene TRBV10-1; 8 bases line up with TRBD1. CDR1 is WNHNN, CDR2 SYGVQD, per germline (reference sequence). The CDR3 has 14 residues. The V and J ends lost 6 bases and 3 bases, in that order; junction bases with no gene match: 3. The CDR3 reads CASRMTGDTGELFF. CDR3 coding DNA: TGCGCCAGCAGGATGACAGGGGACACCGGGGAGCTGTTTTTT.

This sequence joins TRBV2 and TRBJ2-7; 8 bases fit TRBD1. V shed 5 bases and J 2 bases; nucleotides not matched to a gene: 11. Germline lookup yields CDR1 SNHLY and CDR2 FYNNEI. This CDR3 spans 16 amino acids. In nucleotides, the CDR3 is TGTGCCAGCAGTAAAGATCCCGGGACAGGTGCCTACGAGCAGTACTTC. Its translation: CASSKDPGTGAYEQYF.

The chain links TRBV4-1 to TRBJ2-7; no definite D call. Trimming shortened V by 1 base and J by 6 bases, and 16 bases separated the two germline ends. The CDR3 totals 15 residues. The V gene's germline CDR1 is MGHRA and CDR2 YSYEKL. The CDR3 sequence: CASSQAVGTEREQYF. CDR3 bases: TGCGCCAGCAGCCAAGCGGTAGGTACTGAGCGCGAGCAGTACTTC.

The sample holds one count of this clone. This chain links TRBV6-1 with TRBJ1-1; 7 nucleotides line up with TRBD1. V dropped 6 bases and J dropped 10; count of bases not matched to a gene: 8. Germline-derived CDR1 and CDR2 are MNHNS and SASEGT. The CDR3 length is 12 residues. CDR3 DNA sequence: TGTGCCAGCAGCGAGACAGGGCTGGTAGCTTTCTTT. This gives the protein CASSETGLVAFF.

The chain recombines TRBV6-1 with TRBJ2-1; 12 bases line up with TRBD2. This CDR3 is 13 amino acids long. Germline V gives CDR1 MNHNS, CDR2 SASEGT. J was trimmed by 9 bases and V by 5 bases; bases with no gene match: 2. CDR3 in amino acids: CASSPGLAGEQFF. The CDR3 DNA reads as TGTGCCAGCAGTCCGGGACTAGCGGGTGAGCAGTTCTTC.

The rearrangement joins TRBV4-1 to TRBJ2-7, with D perhaps matching TRBD1 (5 bases). With 1 base removed from V and 3 bases from J, the gap between germline ends came to 10 bases. The CDR3 contains 14 residues. The germline gives CDR1 MGHRA, CDR2 YSYEKL. CDR3 coding DNA: TGCGCCAGCAGCCAAGGGCAGCAGGGCTACGAGCAGTACTTC. This gives the protein CASSQGQQGYEQYF.

The V gene is TRBV10-1, the J gene TRBJ1-1; no clear D. Trimming took off 1 base at V and 3 bases at J, with 12 bases between the two ends. CDR1 and CDR2 from the germline V gene are WNHNN and SYGVQD (reference sequence). The CDR3 runs to 15 residues. CDR3 sequence reads: CASSEFRSFDTEAFF. Here the CDR3 DNA reads TGCGCCAGCAGTGAGTTTCGTAGTTTCGACACTGAAGCTTTCTTT.

The V gene is TRBV25-1, the J gene TRBJ2-1; TRBD2 is a possible D gene (5 bases). Germline lookup yields CDR1 MGHDK and CDR2 SYGVNS. V lost 5 bases and J lost 8, with 19 bases in between. The CDR3 length is 15 residues. DNA for the CDR3: TGTGCCAGCAGTCCTATTGCGGGTGCGATTCATGAGCAGTTCTTC. Its protein is CASSPIAGAIHEQFF. The full variable domain, with the rest looked up from reference TRBV25-1 and TRBJ2-1, is EADIYQTPRYLVIGTGKKITLECSQTMGHDKMYWYQQDPGMELHLIHYSYGVNSTEKGDLSSESTVSRIRTEHFPLTLESARPSHTSQYLCASSPIAGAIHEQFFGPGTRLTVL.

The rearrangement links TRBV7-9 to TRBJ1-4; D is uncertain. V lost 5 bases and J 0 bases, leaving 7 bases between the germline ends. This CDR3 is 14 amino acids long. CDR1 is SEHNR, CDR2 FQNEAQ, per germline (reference sequence). The CDR3, as DNA: TGTGCCAGCAGCCCGCTAACAACTAATGAAAAACTGTTTTTT. Its protein is CASSPLTTNEKLFF.

The chain combines TRBV7-9 with TRBJ2-7, with 10 positions matching TRBD2. CDR1 and CDR2 (germline): SEHNR, FQNEAQ (reference sequence). With V trimmed by 1 base and J by 6 bases, 15 bases remained unmatched. The CDR3 runs to 18 residues. CDR3 sequence reads: CASSLGLAGVRGGSEQYF. The CDR3, as DNA: TGTGCCAGCAGCTTAGGGCTAGCGGGAGTACGGGGGGGCAGCGAGCAGTACTTC.

This chain uses TRBV28 with TRBJ1-1; 9 bases align to TRBD1. V gave up 0 bases and J gave up 6 bases; unmatched junction bases: 2. This CDR3 has 14 amino acids. Germline CDR1 MDHEN, CDR2 SYDVKM. The CDR3 DNA is TGTGCCAGCAGTTTATGGGACAGGGGCTCTGAAGCTTTCTTT. Protein: CASSLWDRGSEAFF.

The chain links TRBV7-2 to TRBJ2-3; the match to TRBD1 covers 9 bases. CDR3 length: 16 amino acids. The V gene's germline CDR1 is SGHTA and CDR2 FQGNSA. The V segment lost 3 bases and the J segment 0 bases; nucleotides outside the gene matches: 4. The CDR3 spells CASSLGTGLSTDTQYF. The CDR3 nucleotides are TGTGCCAGCAGCTTGGGGACAGGGCTTAGCACAGATACGCAGTATTTT.

The chain couples TRBV27 to TRBJ2-1, with 10 positions matching TRBD1. The CDR3 totals 14 residues. Per germline, CDR1 MNHEY and CDR2 SMNVEV (reference sequence). The V and J ends lost 5 bases and 8 bases, in that order; junction bases with no gene match: 6. The CDR3 DNA reads TGTGCCAGCAGTCCCGGGACAGGGGCCCATGAGCAGTTCTTC. This encodes CASSPGTGAHEQFF.

This rearrangement joins TRBV7-9 to TRBJ2-7; 8 bases line up with TRBD1. The CDR3 is made up of 17 amino acids. The V gene's germline CDR1 is SEHNR and CDR2 FQNEAQ (reference sequence). The V and J ends lost 4 bases and 6 bases, in that order; junction bases with no gene match: 17. The CDR3 DNA is TGTGCCAGCAGCTCCCGAGAAGGTTTGGACAGGGATCGCGAGCAGTACTTC. Translated, it gives CASSSREGLDRDREQYF.